The entry below gives a single T cell receptor beta chain sequence along with its context. This entry belongs to a study of cytomegalovirus exposure and HLA in healthy donors. V gave up 2 bases and J gave up 10 bases, with 18 bases separating them. CDR3 length: 16 residues. Germline assignment: CDR1 SGHTA and CDR2 FQGNSA. 60 Vbeta and 13 Jbeta primers were used in PCR. Assay: immunoSEQ multiplex PCR; the TCRdb copy retains only in-frame clones and omits some. In the table there are 90,000 to 150,000 clones, roughly four fifths of which are singletons. This chain uses TRBV7-2 with TRBJ1-6; a possible D gene is TRBD1 (5 bases). The TCR sequence derives from a man aged 40-55 years in good health and CMV-seronegative. The sequencing input was PBMCs. In DNA, the CDR3 is TGTGCCAGCAGCTTATTCAGGGCGTCGGTTGGATCACCCCTCCACTTT. This codes for CASSLFRASVGSPLHF. The variable domain in full, with the rest retrieved from reference TRBV7-2 and TRBJ1-6, is GAGVSQSPSNKVTEKGKDVELRCDPISGHTALYWYRQSLGQGLEFLIYFQGNSAPDKSGLPSDRFSAERTGGSVSTLTIQRTQQEDSAVYLCASSLFRASVGSPLHFGNGTRLTVT.